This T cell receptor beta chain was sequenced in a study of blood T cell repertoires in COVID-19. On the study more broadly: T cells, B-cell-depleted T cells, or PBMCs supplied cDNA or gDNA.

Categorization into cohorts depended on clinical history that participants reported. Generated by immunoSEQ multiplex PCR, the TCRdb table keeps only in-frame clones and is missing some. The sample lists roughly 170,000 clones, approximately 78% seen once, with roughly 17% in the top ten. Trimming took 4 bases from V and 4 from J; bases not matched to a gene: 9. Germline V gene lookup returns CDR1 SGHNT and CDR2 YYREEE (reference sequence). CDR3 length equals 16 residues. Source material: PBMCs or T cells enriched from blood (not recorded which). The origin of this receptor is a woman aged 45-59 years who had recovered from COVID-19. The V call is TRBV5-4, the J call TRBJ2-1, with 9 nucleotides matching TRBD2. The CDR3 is CASSLRAGGGYNEQFF. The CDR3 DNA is TGTGCCAGCAGCCTAAGAGCGGGAGGAGGATACAATGAGCAGTTCTTC.